The sequence of this T cell receptor (beta chain) was determined in a study of blood T cell repertoires in COVID-19. Study details: There were acute and convalescent COVID-19 samples, and they came from the United States, Italy and Spain.

The method was immunoSEQ multiplex PCR; TCRdb's version includes in-frame clones alone and lacks a portion of them. The sample holds under 45,000 clones, just under 85% seen once. The TCR was taken from a human donor with acute or convalescent COVID-19. The donor label of this sample is uncertain. The sequenced material came from peripheral blood.

The CDR3 here is CASSLSQGDTGELFF. CDR3 in DNA: TGCGCCAGCAGCTTGTCTCAGGGCGACACCGGGGAGCTGTTTTTT. The J gene is TRBJ2-2, the V gene TRBV5-1; the D gene is possibly TRBD1 (5 bases). This CDR3 is built from 15 residues. Trimming shortened V by 1 base and J by 3 bases, and 10 bases separated the two germline ends. The germline V gene encodes CDR1 SGHRS and CDR2 YFSETQ.